What follows is one T cell receptor beta chain and its context. Profiled with immunoSEQ multiplex PCR; TCRdb holds only in-frame clones, not every one. The sample has about 35,000 clones; roughly four fifths are singletons. The sample comes from a study of blood T cell repertoires in COVID-19. CDR3 length: 13 residues. V was pared by 7 bases and J by 7 bases, with 12 bases of the junction left unmatched. CDR1 is GTSNPN, CDR2 SVGIG, per germline (reference sequence). The sequence was obtained from a man at least 80 years old with active or convalescent COVID-19. Sequencing was performed on peripheral blood. The rearrangement uses TRBV30 and TRBJ1-2; 7 positions match TRBD1. CDR3 in amino acids: CASGQAGITGYTF. CDR3 nucleotide sequence: TGTGCCTCCGGACAGGCGGGAATTACTGGCTACACCTTC.